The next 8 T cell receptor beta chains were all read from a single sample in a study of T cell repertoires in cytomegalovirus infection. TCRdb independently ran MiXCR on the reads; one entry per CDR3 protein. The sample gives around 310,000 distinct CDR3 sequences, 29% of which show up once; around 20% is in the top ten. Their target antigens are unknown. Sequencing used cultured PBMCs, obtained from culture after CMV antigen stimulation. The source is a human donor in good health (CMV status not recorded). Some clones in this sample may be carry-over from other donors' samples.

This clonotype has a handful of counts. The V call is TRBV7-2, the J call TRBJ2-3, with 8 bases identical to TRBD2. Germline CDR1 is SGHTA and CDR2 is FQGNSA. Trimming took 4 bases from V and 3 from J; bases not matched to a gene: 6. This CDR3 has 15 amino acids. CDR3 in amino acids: CASSSDGTRTDTQYF. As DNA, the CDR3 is TGTGCCAGCAGCTCAGACGGGACTAGAACAGATACGCAGTATTTT.

In DNA form, the CDR3 reads TGTGCCAGCAGCCCCTCGGCCGCACCCCAAGAAGCTTTCTTT. Amino acid sequence: CASSPSAAPQEAFF. This rearrangement joins TRBV7-3 to TRBJ1-1, with D unresolved. The CDR3 spans 14 residues. Germline V gene data show CDR1 as SGHTA and CDR2 as FQGTGA. V lost 5 bases, J lost 8 bases, and 18 bases lay in between.

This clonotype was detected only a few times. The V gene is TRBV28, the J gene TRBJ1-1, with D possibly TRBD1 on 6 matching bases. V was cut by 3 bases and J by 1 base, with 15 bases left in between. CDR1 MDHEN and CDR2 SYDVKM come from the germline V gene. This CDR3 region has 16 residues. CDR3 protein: CASSFGIGGANTEAFF. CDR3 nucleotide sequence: TGTGCCAGCAGTTTCGGTATCGGGGGGGCGAACACTGAAGCTTTCTTT.

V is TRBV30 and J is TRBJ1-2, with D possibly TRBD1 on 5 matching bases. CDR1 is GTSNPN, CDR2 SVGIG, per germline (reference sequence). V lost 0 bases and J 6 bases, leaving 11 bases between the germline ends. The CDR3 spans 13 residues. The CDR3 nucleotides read TGTGCCTGGAGTGTATCAGGGCGGAATGGCTACACCTTC. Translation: CAWSVSGRNGYTF.

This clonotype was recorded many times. CDR3 nucleotide sequence: TGTGCCAGCAGCTTAGTTTGGGACGCTGAAGCTTTCTTT. This codes for CASSLVWDAEAFF. The chain carries TRBV7-2 and TRBJ1-1; D may be TRBD1 (5 bases). CDR1 and CDR2 from the germline V gene are SGHTA and FQGNSA. This CDR3 comprises 13 residues. V lost 1 base, J lost 6 bases, and 9 bases lay in between.

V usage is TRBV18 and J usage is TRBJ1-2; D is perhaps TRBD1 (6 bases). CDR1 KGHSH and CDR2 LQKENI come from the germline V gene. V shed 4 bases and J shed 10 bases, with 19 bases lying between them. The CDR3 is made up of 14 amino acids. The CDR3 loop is CASSLFEQGVDYTF. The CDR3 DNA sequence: TGTGCCAGCTCACTCTTTGAACAGGGAGTCGACTACACCTTC.

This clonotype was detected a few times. CDR3 sequence: CASSLSPTYEQYF. CDR3 sequence (DNA): TGTGCCAGCAGCCTCAGTCCGACCTACGAGCAGTACTTC. The chain links TRBV6-2 or TRBV6-3 to TRBJ2-7; unclear D gene. Germline assignment: CDR1 MNHEY and CDR2 SVGEGT. CDR3 length equals 13 residues. Trimming pared 6 bases from V and 2 bases from J, leaving 11 bases between.

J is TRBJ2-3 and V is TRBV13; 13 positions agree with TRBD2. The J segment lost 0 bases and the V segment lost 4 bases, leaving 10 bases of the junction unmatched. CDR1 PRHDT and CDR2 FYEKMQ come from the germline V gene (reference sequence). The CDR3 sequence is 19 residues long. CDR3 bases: TGTGCCAGCAGCTCAACCTGGACTAGCGGGAGACCTAGCACAGATACGCAGTATTTT. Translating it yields CASSSTWTSGRPSTDTQYF.